The text below deals with one T cell receptor beta chain. Its antigen remains unknown. A multiplex PCR was run with 60 Vbeta primers and 13 Jbeta primers. Profiling relied on immunoSEQ multiplex PCR, and the TCRdb table lists in-frame clones only, not all of them. The profile shows about 98,000 clones, 80% to 85% of them singletons. Germline V lookup: CDR1 SGHNT, CDR2 YYREEE (reference sequence). V lost 0 bases to trimming and J lost 10 bases, with 11 bases between them. The CDR3 length is 14 residues. The sample belongs to a study of cytomegalovirus exposure and HLA in healthy donors. The study, taken as a whole, reports: In a later analysis, V- and J-gene trimming of beta chains associated with a DCLRE1C missense variant, replicated independently.

What was sequenced was PBMCs. The genes are TRBV5-4 and TRBJ1-6; the D is unclear. The sequence was obtained from a man between 40 and 49 years old in good health and CMV-seronegative. For the CDR3, the DNA is TGTGCCAGCAGCTTGGCCCCCGATCGGTCACCCCTCCACTTT. Translated, it gives CASSLAPDRSPLHF.